Given below is one T cell receptor beta chain in context. The target antigen is unknown. This sample is drawn from a study of post-analysis software for immune sequencing data. Turning to the study itself: Recorded subtypes: relapsing-remitting, secondary progressive, progressive-relapsing; some patients unannotated. Study-level points and caveats: Elevated frequency relative to controls characterized about 5 TRBV segments in patients, TRBV5-6, TRBV5-1 and TRBV20-1 among them. F-measure co-clustering was strong for batch-matched samples. Compared against controls, patients with multiple sclerosis displayed significantly lower normalized Chao1 diversity.

The V end lost 4 bases, the J end lost 7 bases, and 15 bases lay between the germline ends. CDR3 length equals 15 residues. Looked up from germline, CDR1 is SGHRS and CDR2 is YFSETQ. Included in the TCR beta cDNA libraries were unique molecular identifiers. Each sample of roughly 0.95 to 10 million input T cells yielded 500,000 or so cDNA molecules, so each molecule approximated one T cell. TCRdb redid the calling of the PCR reads with MiXCR, one entry per CDR3 protein. Counted here are roughly 730,000 distinct CDR3 sequences, 25% to 30% occurring once; the ten biggest clones make up 0.5% to 0.6%. The clonotype was recovered from a girl aged 10 to 17 with multiple sclerosis. The V and J genes are TRBV5-1 and TRBJ1-6; D is ambiguous. Sequenced input: blood. Here the CDR3 DNA reads TGCGCCAGCAGCGAGGACGGCTTCGGCAATTCACCCCTCCACTTT. This translates into CASSEDGFGNSPLHF.